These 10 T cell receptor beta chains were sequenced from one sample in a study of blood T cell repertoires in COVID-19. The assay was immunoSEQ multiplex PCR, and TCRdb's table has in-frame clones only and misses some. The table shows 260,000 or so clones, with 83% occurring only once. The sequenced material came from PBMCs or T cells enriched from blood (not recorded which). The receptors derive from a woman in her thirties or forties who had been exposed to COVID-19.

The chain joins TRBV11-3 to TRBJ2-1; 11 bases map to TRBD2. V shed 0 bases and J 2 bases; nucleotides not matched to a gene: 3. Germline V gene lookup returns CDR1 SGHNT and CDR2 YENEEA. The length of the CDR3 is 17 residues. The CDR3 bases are TGTGCCAGCAGCTTAGACCATAGCGGGGGGGCCTACAATGAGCAGTTCTTC. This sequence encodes CASSLDHSGGAYNEQFF.

CDR3 region: CASSPRTGSGVDTQYF. The CDR3 DNA reads as TGTGCCAGCAGCCCGAGGACAGGCTCAGGGGTGGATACGCAGTATTTT. The genes are TRBV11-3 and TRBJ2-3; 7 bases align to TRBD1. Germline CDR1 is SGHNT and CDR2 is YENEEA. The CDR3 is 16 amino acids. The ends lost 5 bases at V and 6 bases at J; junction bases unmatched: 14.

CDR3 amino acids: CASSLERDSPLHF. The DNA of the CDR3 is TGTGCCAGCAGCTTAGAACGGGATTCACCCCTCCACTTT. V is TRBV7-2 and J is TRBJ1-6; D not certain. This CDR3 is built from 13 residues. The V and J ends lost 1 base and 8 bases respectively, with 6 bases between them. Per the germline V gene, CDR1 is SGHTA and CDR2 is FQGNSA.

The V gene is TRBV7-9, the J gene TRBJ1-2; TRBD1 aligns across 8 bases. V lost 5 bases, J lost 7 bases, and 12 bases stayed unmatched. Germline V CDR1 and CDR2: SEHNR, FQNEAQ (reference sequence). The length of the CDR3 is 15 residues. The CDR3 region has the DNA TGTGCCAGCAGCCGCCCGACAGGGGTTGGCGGTGGCTACACCTTC. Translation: CASSRPTGVGGGYTF.

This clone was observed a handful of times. The CDR3 bases are TGTGCCAGCAGTTTGACATATTTATCAGGGGTTCGGGAGCTGTTTTTT. The encoded protein is CASSLTYLSGVRELFF. This chain joins TRBV28 and TRBJ2-2, with D maybe TRBD1 (6 bases). The CDR3 contains 16 residues. The V gene's germline CDR1 is MDHEN and CDR2 SYDVKM. Trimming removed 3 bases from V and 9 bases from J, with 20 bases in between.

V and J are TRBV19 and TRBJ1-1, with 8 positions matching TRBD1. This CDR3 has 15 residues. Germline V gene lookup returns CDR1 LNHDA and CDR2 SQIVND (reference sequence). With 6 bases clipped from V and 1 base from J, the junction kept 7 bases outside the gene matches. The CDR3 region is CASSRTGPPNTEAFF. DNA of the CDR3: TGTGCCAGTAGCAGGACAGGGCCGCCGAACACTGAAGCTTTCTTT.

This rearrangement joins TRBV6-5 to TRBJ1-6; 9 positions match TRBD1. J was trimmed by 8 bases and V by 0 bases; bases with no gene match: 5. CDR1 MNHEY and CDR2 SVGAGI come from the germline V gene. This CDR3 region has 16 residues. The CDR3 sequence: CASSYSLGTGYSPLHF. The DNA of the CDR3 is TGTGCCAGCAGTTACTCGTTGGGGACAGGGTATTCACCCCTCCACTTT.

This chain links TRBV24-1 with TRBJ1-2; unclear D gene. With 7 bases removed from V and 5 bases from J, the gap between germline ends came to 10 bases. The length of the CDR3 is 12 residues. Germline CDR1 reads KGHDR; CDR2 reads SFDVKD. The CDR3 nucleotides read TGTGCCACCAGACTGAATTGGTATGGCTACACCTTC. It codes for CATRLNWYGYTF.

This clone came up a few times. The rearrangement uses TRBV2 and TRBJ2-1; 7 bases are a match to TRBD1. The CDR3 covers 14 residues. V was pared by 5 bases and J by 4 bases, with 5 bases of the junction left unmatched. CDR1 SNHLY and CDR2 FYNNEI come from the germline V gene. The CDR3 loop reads CASSRDRDYNEQFF. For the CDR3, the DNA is TGTGCCAGCAGTCGGGACAGAGATTACAATGAGCAGTTCTTC.

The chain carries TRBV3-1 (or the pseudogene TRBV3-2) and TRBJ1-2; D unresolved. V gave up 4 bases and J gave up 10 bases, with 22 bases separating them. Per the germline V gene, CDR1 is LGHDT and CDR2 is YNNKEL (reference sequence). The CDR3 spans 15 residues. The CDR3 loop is CASSPRRGAGTDYTF. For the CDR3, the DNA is TGTGCCAGCAGCCCCAGACGCGGCGCGGGAACTGACTACACCTTC.